This T cell receptor (beta chain) was recovered during a study of cytomegalovirus exposure and HLA in healthy donors. The trim removed 0 bases at V and 3 bases at J, leaving 4 bases unmatched. Germline V gene lookup returns CDR1 LGHNA and CDR2 YSLEER. The CDR3 is made up of 15 amino acids. The PCR used 60 Vbeta and 13 Jbeta primers. Clones were sequenced by immunoSEQ multiplex PCR, and TCRdb holds only the in-frame ones, with some missing. The sample has around 150,000 clones, approximately 80% seen once; the top ten hold around 4.1%. The clonotype originates from a man aged 40-50 years in good health and CMV-seropositive. Sequenced input: PBMCs. The rearrangement uses TRBV4-3 and TRBJ2-7; 8 bases align to TRBD1. The chain's CDR3 is CASSQDQGAGYEQYF. CDR3 sequence (DNA): TGCGCCAGCAGCCAAGATCAGGGGGCAGGCTACGAGCAGTACTTC.